The 5 T cell receptor beta chains listed next were all sequenced from one sample in a study of vaccination and CD4 T cells after COVID-19. This sample's treatment: roughly ten-day PBMC culture with coronavirus spike peptide pools or control peptides (ViraFEST assay). Those CD4+ T cells from the unexposed donor predate the COVID-19 pandemic (2011-2018). What these receptors recognize is not known. The Oncomine TCR Beta short-read assay sequenced DNA from cultured CD4+ T cells. TCRdb fed the PCR reads into MiXCR, producing one record per CDR3 protein. This table holds approximately 5,000 distinct CDR3 sequences, 25% to 35% found once. Sequenced: CD4+ T cells from blood, cultured in vitro. Receptor source: a human donor in good health.

The rearrangement uses TRBV6-1 and TRBJ1-6, with TRBD1 as a possible D gene (5 bases). The V gene's germline CDR1 is MNHNS and CDR2 SASEGT. This CDR3 is built from 13 residues. The V gene lost 9 bases and the J gene lost 11 bases, with 17 bases spanning the gap. The CDR3 is CASYRDLSTPLHF. The CDR3 DNA follows: TGTGCCAGTTACCGGGACCTATCCACACCCCTCCACTTT.

J is TRBJ2-1 and V is TRBV7-3, with 7 bases that match TRBD1. CDR1 and CDR2 from the germline V gene are SGHTA and FQGTGA. V lost 5 bases to trimming and J lost 9 bases; unmatched junction nucleotides: 7. The CDR3 spans 13 residues. The CDR3 loop is CASSAQTGFEQFF. The CDR3 DNA reads TGTGCCAGCAGCGCCCAGACAGGGTTTGAGCAGTTCTTC.

A few counts support this clonotype. The gene calls are TRBV10-3 and TRBJ2-7; no firm D call. Deletions cut 2 bases from V and 2 bases from J, with 10 bases between. Germline V lookup: CDR1 ENHRY, CDR2 SYGVKD. The CDR3 is 14 residues long. The DNA of the CDR3 is TGTGCCATCAGTGAGATGGACCGGACCTACGAGCAGTACTTC. Its protein product is CAISEMDRTYEQYF.

The chain combines TRBV5-5 with TRBJ1-5; D unresolved. The CDR3 length is 14 residues. Germline V gives CDR1 SGHKS, CDR2 YYEKEE (reference sequence). V was pared by 5 bases and J by 0 bases, with 9 bases between. The CDR3 spells CASSIRDSNQPQHF. CDR3 DNA: TGTGCCAGCAGTATCAGAGATAGCAATCAGCCCCAGCATTTT.

In this sample, this clonotype is medium-sized. The chain couples TRBV7-8 to TRBJ1-2; D is unclear. This CDR3 is 14 amino acids long. Trimming cost V 4 bases and J 6 bases, with 15 bases left between them. Germline CDR1 and CDR2: SGHVS and FQNEAQ. The CDR3 DNA sequence: TGTGCCAGCAGCTCCCCGGGAGGGTCCCATGGCTACACCTTC. Translated: CASSSPGGSHGYTF.